This entry is about one TCR beta chain. Its antigen is unknown. Per-base quality was not reported, and no clone a single base away is much larger than it. Counted from cysteine to phenylalanine, this CDR3 has 11 amino acids. Of all the DNA, just the CDR3 is kept, 33 bases in frame from base 1. A distance of 7 bases separates the germline ends of V and J, which lose 7 bases and 4 bases respectively. CDR1 and CDR2, per the germline V gene, are SQVTM and ANQGSEA. This sample was taken from a study of blood T cell repertoires in COVID-19 (dated by TCRdb to the early 2020s). In the study overall: The collaborator samples originated in the United States, Italy and Spain and spanned the acute and convalescent phases of COVID-19. Nearly every sample came with metadata listing a de-identified subject ID, COVID-19 status, age in years and sex. HLA class I and class II types, where available, came from metadata supplied by the sample provider rather than from assay-based typing. The repertoires were released in a freely available public database meant as a resource for research on the immune response to SARS-CoV-2. Subjects who had been exposed to COVID-19, were actively infected with it, or had recovered from it provided the deeply sampled blood TCRbeta repertoires that made up the dataset. The prospective study material was composed of cDNA or gDNA derived from T cells, B-cell-depleted T cells, or PBMCs. Samples were obtained from the ongoing ImmuneRACE study (first 160 participants) and from over 1,000 subjects provided by 6 global collaborators. Paper-wide results and their limitations: The quantity of clinical and demographic metadata differed by source and by participant and was supplied without curation.

TCRbeta CDR3 regions were amplified from genomic DNA using the immunoSEQ Assay, a bias-controlled multiplex PCR. In the paper's pipeline: Within the assay, amplification of reference gene primers was used to estimate how many nucleated cells each sample contained. To quantify the absolute abundance of each unique TCRbeta CDR3 rearrangement, sequence reads were collapsed and filtered. For each sample, productive Simpson clonality was calculated by taking the square root of Simpson's diversity index across productive rearrangements. Imported from immuneACCESS, the table was reduced by TCRdb to in-frame sequences with V and J called. These copies leave out some clones; in studies compared against another copy, an unresolved V gene accounts for under half, and the cause of the remainder is not known. V and J calls and clone size are copied from that table; D and trimming were computed from the DNA. The sample profile shows some 140,000 clones; approximately 88% of them were found once. The ten largest account for under 1.5% of the sample.

The collaborating institutions used their own protocols to collect whole blood in K2EDTA tubes. For TCRbeta analysis, collaborators shipped samples in one of three forms: frozen whole blood, isolated PBMCs, or DNA extracted from either of those sample types. Sequences were obtained from peripheral blood. The source is a man aged 60 to 75 with acute or convalescent COVID-19. Recombination linked TRBV29-1 to TRBJ1-4, and TRBD1 may be the D gene, going by 5 matching bases. Here is the DNA: TGCAGCGCTGACAGTAATGAAAAACTGTTTTTT. This is translated as CSADSNEKLFF.